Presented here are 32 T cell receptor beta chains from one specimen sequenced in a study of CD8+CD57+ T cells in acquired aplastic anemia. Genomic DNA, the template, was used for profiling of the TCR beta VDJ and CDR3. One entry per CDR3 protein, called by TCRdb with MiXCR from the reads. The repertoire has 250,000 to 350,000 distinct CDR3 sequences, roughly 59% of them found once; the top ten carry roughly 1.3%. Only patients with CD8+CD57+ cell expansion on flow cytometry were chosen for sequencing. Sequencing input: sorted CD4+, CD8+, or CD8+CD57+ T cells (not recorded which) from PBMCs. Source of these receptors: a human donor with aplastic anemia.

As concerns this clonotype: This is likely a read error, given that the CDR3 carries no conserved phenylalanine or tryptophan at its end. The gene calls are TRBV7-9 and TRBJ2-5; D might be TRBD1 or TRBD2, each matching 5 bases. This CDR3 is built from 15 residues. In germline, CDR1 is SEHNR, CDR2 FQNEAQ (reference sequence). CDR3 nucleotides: TGTGCCAGCAGATTACTGGGACGGCGCCAAGAGACACAGTACATC. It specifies CASRLLGRRQETQYI.

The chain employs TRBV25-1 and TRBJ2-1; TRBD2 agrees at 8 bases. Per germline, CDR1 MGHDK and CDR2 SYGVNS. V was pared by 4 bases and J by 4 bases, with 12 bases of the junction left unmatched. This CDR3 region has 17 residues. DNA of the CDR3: TGTGCCAGCAGTGCTAGTGACAGCGGGGGACCTTACAATGAGCAGTTCTTC. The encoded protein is CASSASDSGGPYNEQFF.

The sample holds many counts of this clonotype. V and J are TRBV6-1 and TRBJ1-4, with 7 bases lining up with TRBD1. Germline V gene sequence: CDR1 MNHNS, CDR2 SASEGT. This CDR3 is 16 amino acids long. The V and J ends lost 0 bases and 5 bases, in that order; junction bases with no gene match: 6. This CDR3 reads CASSEAGTARNEKLFF. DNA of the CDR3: TGTGCCAGCAGTGAAGCCGGGACAGCCCGGAATGAAAAACTGTTTTTT.

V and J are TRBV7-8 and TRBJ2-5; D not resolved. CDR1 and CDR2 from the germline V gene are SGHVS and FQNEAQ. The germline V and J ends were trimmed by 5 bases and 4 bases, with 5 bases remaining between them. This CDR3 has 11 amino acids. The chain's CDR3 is CASSDVETQYF. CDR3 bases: TGTGCCAGCAGCGATGTAGAGACCCAGTACTTC. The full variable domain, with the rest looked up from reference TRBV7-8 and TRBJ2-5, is GAGVSQSPRYKVAKRGQDVALRCDPISGHVSLFWYQQALGQGPEFLTYFQNEAQLDKSGLPSDRFFAERPEGSVSTLKIQRTQQEDSAVYLCASSDVETQYFGPGTRLLVL.

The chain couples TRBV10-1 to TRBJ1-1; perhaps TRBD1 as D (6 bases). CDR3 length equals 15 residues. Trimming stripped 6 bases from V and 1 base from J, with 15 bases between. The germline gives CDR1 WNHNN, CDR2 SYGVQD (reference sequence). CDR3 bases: TGCGCCAGCAGCCCCCACAGGGCGGGGAACACTGAAGCTTTCTTT. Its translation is CASSPHRAGNTEAFF.

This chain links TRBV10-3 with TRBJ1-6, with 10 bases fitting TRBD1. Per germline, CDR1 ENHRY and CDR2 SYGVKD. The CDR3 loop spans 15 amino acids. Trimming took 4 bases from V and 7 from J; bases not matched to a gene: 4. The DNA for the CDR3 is TGTGCCATCAGTGTTCGACAGGGGGCAAATTCACCCCTCCACTTT. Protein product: CAISVRQGANSPLHF.

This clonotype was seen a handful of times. The CDR3 nucleotides are TGTGCCCTATCGCCAGGGTCGACGGATACGCAGTATTTT. Its translation: CALSPGSTDTQYF. V is TRBV2 and J is TRBJ2-3, with a weak D call TRBD1 (5 bases). This CDR3 is built from 13 residues. Germline loops: CDR1 SNHLY, CDR2 FYNNEI. Trimming took off 11 bases at V and 6 bases at J, with 18 bases between the two ends. Filled out from reference TRBV2 and TRBJ2-3, the complete variable domain reads EPEVTQTPSHQVTQMGQEVILRCVPISNHLYFYWYRQILGQKVEFLVSFYNNEISEKSEIFDDQFSVERPDGSNFTLKIRSTKLEDSAMYFCALSPGSTDTQYFGPGTRLTVL.

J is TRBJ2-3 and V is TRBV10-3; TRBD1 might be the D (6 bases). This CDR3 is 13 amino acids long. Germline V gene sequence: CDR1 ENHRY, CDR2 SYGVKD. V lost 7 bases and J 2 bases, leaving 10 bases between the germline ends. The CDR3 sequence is CAITRQDTDTQYF. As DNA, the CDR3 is TGTGCCATCACCCGACAGGACACAGATACGCAGTATTTT.

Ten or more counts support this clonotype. The CDR3 loop reads CASSYSIRHRTGELFF. CDR3 coding DNA: TGTGCCAGCAGTTACTCGATTCGGCATCGCACCGGGGAGCTGTTTTTT. J is TRBJ2-2 and V is TRBV6-5, with D hard to call. V gave up 0 bases and J gave up 4 bases, with 12 bases separating them. This CDR3 contains 16 residues. From germline, CDR1 is MNHEY and CDR2 SVGAGI.

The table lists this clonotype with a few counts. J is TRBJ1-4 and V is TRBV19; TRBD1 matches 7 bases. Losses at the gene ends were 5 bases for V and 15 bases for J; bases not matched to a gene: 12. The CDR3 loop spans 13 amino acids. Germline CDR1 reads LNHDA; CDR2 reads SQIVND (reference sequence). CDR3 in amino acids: CASSVSTGFWVFF. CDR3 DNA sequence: TGTGCCAGTAGTGTATCGACAGGGTTTTGGGTGTTTTTT.

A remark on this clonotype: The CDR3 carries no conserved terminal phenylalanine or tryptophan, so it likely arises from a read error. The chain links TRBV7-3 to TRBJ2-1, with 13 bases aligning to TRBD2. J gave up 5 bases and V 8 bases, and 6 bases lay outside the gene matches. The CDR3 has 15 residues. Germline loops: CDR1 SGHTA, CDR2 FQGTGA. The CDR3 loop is CASGSGLAGDNEQFC. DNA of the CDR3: TGTGCCAGCGGCTCTGGACTAGCGGGGGACAATGAGCAGTTCTGC.

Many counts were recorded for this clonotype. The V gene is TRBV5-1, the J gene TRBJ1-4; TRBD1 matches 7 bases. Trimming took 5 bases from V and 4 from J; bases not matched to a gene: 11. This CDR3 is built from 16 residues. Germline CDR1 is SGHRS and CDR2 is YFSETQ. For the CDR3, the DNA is TGCGCCAGCAGGATTCCGTCCGGGACAGATAATGAAAAACTGTTTTTT. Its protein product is CASRIPSGTDNEKLFF.

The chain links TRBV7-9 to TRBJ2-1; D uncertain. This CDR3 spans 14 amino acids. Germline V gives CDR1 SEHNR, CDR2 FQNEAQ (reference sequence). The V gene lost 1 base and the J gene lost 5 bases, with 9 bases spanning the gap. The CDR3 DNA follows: TGTGCCAGCAGCTTAGTGGGTCGCGACAATGAGCAGTTCTTC. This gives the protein CASSLVGRDNEQFF.

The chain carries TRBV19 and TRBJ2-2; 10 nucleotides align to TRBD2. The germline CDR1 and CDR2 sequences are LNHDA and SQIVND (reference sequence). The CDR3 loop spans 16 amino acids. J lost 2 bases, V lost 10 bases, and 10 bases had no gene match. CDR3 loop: CATGGSSGSNTGELFF. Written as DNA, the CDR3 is TGTGCCACCGGGGGGTCTAGCGGGAGCAACACCGGGGAGCTGTTTTTT. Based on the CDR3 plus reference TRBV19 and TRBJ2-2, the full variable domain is DGGITQSPKYLFRKEGQNVTLSCEQNLNHDAMYWYRQDPGQGLRLIYYSQIVNDFQKGDIAEGYSVSREKKESFPLTVTSAQKNPTAFYLCATGGSSGSNTGELFFGEGSRLTVL.

The DNA for the CDR3 is TGTGCCAGCAGCCCGGACTACAATCAGCCCCAGCATTTT. Translation: CASSPDYNQPQHF. The V and J genes are TRBV14 and TRBJ1-5; D unclear. Trimming pared 4 bases from V and 3 bases from J, leaving 7 bases between. Germline V gives CDR1 SGHDN, CDR2 FVKESK. The CDR3 is 13 amino acids. Supplemented by reference TRBV14 and TRBJ1-5, the full variable domain reads EAGVTQFPSHSVIEKGQTVTLRCDPISGHDNLYWYRRVMGKEIKFLLHFVKESKQDESGMPNNRFLAERTGGTYSTLKVQPAELEDSGVYFCASSPDYNQPQHFGDGTRLSIL.

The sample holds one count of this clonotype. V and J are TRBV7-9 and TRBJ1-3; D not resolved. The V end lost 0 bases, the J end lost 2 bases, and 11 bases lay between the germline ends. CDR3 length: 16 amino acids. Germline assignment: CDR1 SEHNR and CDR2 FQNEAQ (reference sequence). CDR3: CASSLAPDRAGNTIYF. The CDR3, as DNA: TGTGCCAGCAGCTTAGCCCCTGATAGGGCTGGAAACACCATATATTTT.

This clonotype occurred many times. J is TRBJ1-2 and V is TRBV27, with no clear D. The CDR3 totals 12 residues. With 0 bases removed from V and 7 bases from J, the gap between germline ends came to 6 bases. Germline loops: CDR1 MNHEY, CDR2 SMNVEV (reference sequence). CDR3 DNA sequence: TGTGCCAGCAGTTTATCAGGCGTTGGCTACACCTTC. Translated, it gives CASSLSGVGYTF.

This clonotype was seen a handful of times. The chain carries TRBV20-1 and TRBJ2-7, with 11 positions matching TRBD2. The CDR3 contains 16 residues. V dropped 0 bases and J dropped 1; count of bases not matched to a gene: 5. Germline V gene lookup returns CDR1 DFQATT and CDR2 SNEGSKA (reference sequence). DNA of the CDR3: TGCAGTGCTAGAGATTTGAGACTAGCGGGGTCCTACGAGCAGTACTTC. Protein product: CSARDLRLAGSYEQYF.

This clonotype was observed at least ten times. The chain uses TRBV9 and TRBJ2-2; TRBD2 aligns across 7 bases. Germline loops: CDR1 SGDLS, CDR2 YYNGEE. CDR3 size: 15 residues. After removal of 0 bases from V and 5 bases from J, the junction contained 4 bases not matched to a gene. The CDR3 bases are TGTGCCAGCAGCGTAGGAGGTAGCGGGACCGGGGAGCTGTTTTTT. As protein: CASSVGGSGTGELFF.

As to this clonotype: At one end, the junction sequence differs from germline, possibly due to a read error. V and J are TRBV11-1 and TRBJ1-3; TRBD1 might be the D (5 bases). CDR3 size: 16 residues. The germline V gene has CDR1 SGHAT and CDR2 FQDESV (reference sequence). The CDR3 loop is CASRLAQDSSGNTMYF. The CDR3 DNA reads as TGTGCAAGTCGCTTAGCGCAAGACAGCTCTGGAAACACCATGTATTTT.

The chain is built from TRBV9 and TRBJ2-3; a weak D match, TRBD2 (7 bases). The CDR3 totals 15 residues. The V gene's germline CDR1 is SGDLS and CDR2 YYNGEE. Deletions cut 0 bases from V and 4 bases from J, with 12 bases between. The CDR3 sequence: CASSVEGGWADTQYF. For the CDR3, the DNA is TGTGCCAGCAGCGTAGAGGGGGGGTGGGCAGATACGCAGTATTTT.

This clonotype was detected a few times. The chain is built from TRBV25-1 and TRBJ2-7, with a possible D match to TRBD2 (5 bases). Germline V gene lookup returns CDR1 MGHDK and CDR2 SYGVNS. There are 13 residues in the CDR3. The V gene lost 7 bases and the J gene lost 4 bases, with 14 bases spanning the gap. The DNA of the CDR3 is TGTGCCAGCACGGACTCCGGCCAATACGAGCAGTACTTC. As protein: CASTDSGQYEQYF.

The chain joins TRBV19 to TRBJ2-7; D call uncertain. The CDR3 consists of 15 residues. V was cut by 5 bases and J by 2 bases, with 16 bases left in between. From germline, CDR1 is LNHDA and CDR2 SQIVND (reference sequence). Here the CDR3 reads CASSPAPAETYEQYF. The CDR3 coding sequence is TGTGCCAGTAGTCCCGCCCCGGCGGAAACCTACGAGCAGTACTTC.

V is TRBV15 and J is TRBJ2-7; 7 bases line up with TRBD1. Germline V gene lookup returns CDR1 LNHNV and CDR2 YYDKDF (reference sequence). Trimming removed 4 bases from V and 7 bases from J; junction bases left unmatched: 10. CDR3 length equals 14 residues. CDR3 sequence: CATSTDRAASEQYF. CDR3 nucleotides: TGTGCCACCAGCACAGACAGGGCGGCGAGTGAGCAGTACTTC.

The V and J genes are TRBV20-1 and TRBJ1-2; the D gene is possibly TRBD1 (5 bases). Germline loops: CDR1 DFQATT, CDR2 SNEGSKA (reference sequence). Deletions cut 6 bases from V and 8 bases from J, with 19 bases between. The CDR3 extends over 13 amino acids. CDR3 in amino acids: CSAMSGLMGGYTF. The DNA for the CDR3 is TGCAGTGCAATGTCGGGACTCATGGGGGGCTACACCTTC.

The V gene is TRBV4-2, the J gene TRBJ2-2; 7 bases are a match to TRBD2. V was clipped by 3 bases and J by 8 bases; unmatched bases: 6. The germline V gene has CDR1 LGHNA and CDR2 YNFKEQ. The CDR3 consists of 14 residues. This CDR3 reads CASSQSILAGELFF. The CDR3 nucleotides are TGTGCCAGCAGCCAGAGCATACTAGCGGGGGAGCTGTTTTTT.

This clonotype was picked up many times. This chain's CDR3 is CSARADGAGGSKNIQYF. The CDR3 DNA is TGCAGTGCTAGAGCGGATGGGGCAGGGGGCTCCAAAAACATTCAGTACTTC. This rearrangement joins TRBV20-1 to TRBJ2-4; 8 bases fit TRBD1. The CDR3 is 17 residues long. From germline, CDR1 is DFQATT and CDR2 SNEGSKA (reference sequence). With 1 base clipped from V and 2 bases from J, the junction kept 10 bases outside the gene matches.

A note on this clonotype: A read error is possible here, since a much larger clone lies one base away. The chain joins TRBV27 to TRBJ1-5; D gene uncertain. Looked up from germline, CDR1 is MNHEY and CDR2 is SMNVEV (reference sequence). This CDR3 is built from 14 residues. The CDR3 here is CASSLAGGKQPQHF. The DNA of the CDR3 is TGTGCCAGCAGTTTGGCCGGCGGCAAGCAGCCCCAGCATTTT.

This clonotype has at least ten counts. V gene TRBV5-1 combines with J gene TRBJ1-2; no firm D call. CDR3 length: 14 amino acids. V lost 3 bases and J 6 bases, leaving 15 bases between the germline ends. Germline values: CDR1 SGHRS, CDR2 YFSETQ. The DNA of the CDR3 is TGCGCCAGCAGCTCCCTAGACGAGGGAAATGGCTACACCTTC. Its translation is CASSSLDEGNGYTF.

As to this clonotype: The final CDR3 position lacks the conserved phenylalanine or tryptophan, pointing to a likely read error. CDR3 sequence (DNA): TGTGCCAGCAGTGCTTTACAAGAGACCCAGTACTCC. Residues: CASSALQETQYS. The chain recombines TRBV2 with TRBJ2-5; the D is unclear. V was pared by 4 bases and J by 2 bases, with 5 bases between. CDR3 length equals 12 residues. The V gene's germline CDR1 is SNHLY and CDR2 FYNNEI.

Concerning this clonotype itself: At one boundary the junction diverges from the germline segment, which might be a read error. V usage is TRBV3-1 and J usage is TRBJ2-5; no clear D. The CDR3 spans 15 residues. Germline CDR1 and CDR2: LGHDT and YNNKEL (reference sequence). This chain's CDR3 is CASTQVWGPQETQYF. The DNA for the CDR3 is TGTGCCAGCACCCAAGTTTGGGGTCCCCAAGAGACCCAGTACTTC.

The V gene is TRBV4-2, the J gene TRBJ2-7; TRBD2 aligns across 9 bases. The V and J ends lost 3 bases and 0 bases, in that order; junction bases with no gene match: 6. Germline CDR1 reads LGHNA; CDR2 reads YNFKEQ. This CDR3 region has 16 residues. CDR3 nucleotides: TGTGCCAGCAGCCAGAAAAGCGGGAGGAGCTCCTACGAGCAGTACTTC. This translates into CASSQKSGRSSYEQYF.